This record looks at one T cell receptor beta chain sequence and its context. Its cognate antigen is unknown. This sample includes further DNA sequences coding for the same CDR3. The V and J ends lost 4 bases and 1 base respectively, with 1 base between them. Germline CDR1 ENHRY, CDR2 SYGVKD. This CDR3 has 11 amino acids. The method was immunoSEQ multiplex PCR; TCRdb's version includes in-frame clones alone and lacks a portion of them. This sample has over 100,000 clones; about nine tenths occur once, and the top ten carry 6.3%. The data were taken from a study of T cell responses to AZD1222 COVID-19 vaccine. Study background: Second-dose recipients at about 4 or about 12 weeks were treated as one pooled group.

General observations from the study: A rise in Spike-specific TCR breadth and depth followed two AZD1222 doses.

The chain combines TRBV10-3 with TRBJ1-1; D gene unclear. This specimen consisted of peripheral blood, obtained on day 0 of AZD1222 vaccination. The source is an adult in good health. CDR3 sequence (DNA): TGTGCCATCAGTGGGAACACTGAAGCTTTCTTT. This encodes CAISGNTEAFF.